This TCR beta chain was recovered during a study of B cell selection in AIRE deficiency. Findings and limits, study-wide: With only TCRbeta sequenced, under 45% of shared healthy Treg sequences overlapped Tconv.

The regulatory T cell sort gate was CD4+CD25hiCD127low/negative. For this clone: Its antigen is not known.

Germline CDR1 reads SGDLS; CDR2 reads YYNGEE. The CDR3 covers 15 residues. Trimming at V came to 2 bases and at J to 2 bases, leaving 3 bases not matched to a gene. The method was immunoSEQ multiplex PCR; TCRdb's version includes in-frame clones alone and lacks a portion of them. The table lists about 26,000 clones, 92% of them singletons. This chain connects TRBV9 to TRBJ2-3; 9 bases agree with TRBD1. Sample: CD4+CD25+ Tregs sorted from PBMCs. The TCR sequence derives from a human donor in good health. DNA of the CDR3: TGTGCCAGCAGCGTCGGGACAGGGTTCACAGATACGCAGTATTTT. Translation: CASSVGTGFTDTQYF. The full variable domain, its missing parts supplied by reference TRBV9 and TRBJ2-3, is DSGVTQTPKHLITATGQRVTLRCSPRSGDLSVYWYQQSLDQGLQFLIQYYNGEERAKGNILERFSAQQFPDLHSELNLSSLELGDSALYFCASSVGTGFTDTQYFGPGTRLTVL.